What follows describes a single T cell receptor beta chain. This clonotype has only a few counts. No clone much larger than this one lies a single base away; base qualities are absent. This sample is part of a study of T cells after yellow fever vaccination (dated by TCRdb to about 2019). Broadly, across the study: The SMART-Seq v4 Ultra Low Input RNA kit was used to prepare libraries from fractions with low cell numbers. Blood samples were taken at several timepoints before and after primary and secondary immunization, and bulk PBMC replicates and cell subsets were isolated. Two healthy male donors, one aged 18 to 30 and one aged 30 to 39 years, made up the cohort. Bulk TCR alpha and beta repertoires were sequenced longitudinally to track T-cell clones before and after primary and booster YFV17D yellow fever vaccination. The paper as a whole reports these results and caveats: Computational filtering was needed because FACS-sorted repertoires could contain abundant contaminating clonotypes from the bulk population. Because only a couple of donors were included in the study, the extent to which the findings can be generalized is limited. Most clones expanded after primary vaccination were re-detected after the booster (around 96% of CD4 and around nine tenths of CD8), suggesting broad memory maintenance. A small fraction of clonotypes showed up in both the CD4 and CD8 compartments, probably as a result of convergent recombination. Compared with the primary T-cell response, the secondary T-cell response was faster but weaker, reaching its peak on day 5 rather than on day 15.

Synthesis of TCR cDNA relied on 5'RACE template switching, a step that introduced a universal primer site along with unique molecular identifiers. Priming of cDNA synthesis was performed from both the TCR alpha and TCR beta constant segments. Library amplification involved two PCR steps, and the second step added sample barcodes and sequencing adapters. Libraries were sequenced on Illumina HiSeq 2500 (2x100 bp) or NovaSeq (2x150 bp). On the study's bioinformatics: Demultiplexing of reads and collapsing into UMI consensus sequences were performed with MIGEC, and V(D)J alignment was carried out with MiXCR. Vaccine-responding clonotypes were defined with edgeR using replicate PBMC samples, requiring FDR below 0.01 and a log2 fold change above 5 up to day 15. Bulk clonotypes were assigned CD4 or CD8 identity according to which sequenced CD4 or CD8 repertoire held them at higher abundance. NS4B-specific clonotypes were defined as those at least 10-fold enriched in dextramer-positive over dextramer-negative fractions; CD4-biased clonotypes were excluded. TCRdb reran the public reads through fastp at Q25 and MiXCR, keeping productive beta chains. Every entry covers one CDR3 protein and lists the most common genes and DNA from its rows. These V and J calls derive from TCRdb rather than the authors' analysis. This sample is represented by over 65,000 distinct CDR3 sequences; about an eighth of them were singletons. Around 25% of the sample is held by the ten biggest clonotypes.

The intended sense of this specimen's treatment or condition label: live attenuated yellow fever vaccine strain. A standard Ficoll-Paque protocol was used to isolate PBMCs from peripheral blood. Epitope-specific CD8 T cells were sorted with a dextramer loaded with the yellow fever NS4B epitope peptide, and anti-CD3 and anti-CD8 staining was applied. TriZol was used to extract RNA from bulk PBMCs, from CD4 and CD8 fractions, and from dextramer-positive and dextramer-negative fractions. Per the germline V gene, SGHTA is the CDR1 and FQGTGA is the CDR2. CDR3 length: 16 amino acids, cysteine to phenylalanine. Just CDR3 DNA is preserved here, 48 bases in frame from base 1. At the junction V is shortened by 6 bases and J by 6 bases; bases outside the gene matches: 12.

Source: CD8+ T cells not binding an NS4B(214-222) dextramer, sorted from PBMCs, taken about 20 days after the first yellow fever vaccination. According to the study, the label for this sample's cell subset or site signals: NS4B epitope dextramer-negative CD8 T cells. This clonotype was sampled from a man aged 18 to 30 who received the YFV17D yellow fever vaccine. The sequence links TRBV7-3 to TRBJ2-3, and 10 junctional nucleotides match TRBD2. The CDR3 protein: CASRPTSGDRRDTQYF. The DNA reads TGTGCCAGCAGGCCTACTAGCGGGGACCGGCGGGATACGCAGTATTTT.